Below, 23 T cell receptor beta chains from the same sample are listed, as sequenced in a study of sequential checkpoint blockade in melanoma. Profiling relied on immunoSEQ multiplex PCR, and the TCRdb table lists in-frame clones only, not all of them. Here the sample spans around 5,000 clones, approximately 23% being singletons. Treatment defined: randomized to nivolumab then ipilimumab (arm A) or the reverse (arm B). Sequencing used tumor tissue (inferred from file names), obtained from a patient given nivolumab and ipilimumab in sequence. The receptors shown here come from a human donor with melanoma.

The CDR3 loop reads CASSLDGYTDTQYF. The CDR3 bases are TGTGCCAGCAGCTTGGACGGTTACACAGATACGCAGTATTTT. The chain couples TRBV11-3 to TRBJ2-3; D not certain. Trimming took off 3 bases at V and 2 bases at J, with 9 bases between the two ends. Germline loops: CDR1 SGHNT, CDR2 YENEEA. CDR3 length: 14 residues.

This clone has ten or more counts. The chain links TRBV27 to TRBJ1-2; 11 nucleotides align to TRBD1. The CDR3 consists of 15 residues. V gave up 3 bases and J gave up 5 bases; unmatched junction bases: 5. The germline CDR1 and CDR2 sequences are MNHEY and SMNVEV (reference sequence). The CDR3 nucleotides are TGTGCCAGCAGTTTGGGGACAGGGGGAGGGTATGGCTACACCTTC. This gives the protein CASSLGTGGGYGYTF.

The V and J genes are TRBV10-2 and TRBJ2-5; 9 bases match TRBD1. CDR3 length: 15 residues. From germline, CDR1 is WSHSY and CDR2 SAAADI. The junction had 3 bases not matched to a gene; V was cut back by 2 bases and J by 2 bases. CDR3 sequence: CASSETGTGQETQYF. For the CDR3, the DNA is TGCGCCAGCAGTGAGACCGGGACAGGGCAAGAGACCCAGTACTTC.

This clone has more than one count but fewer than ten. This rearrangement joins TRBV6-4 to TRBJ2-5; 7 nucleotides align to TRBD2. The CDR3 runs to 11 residues. The germline CDR1 and CDR2 sequences are MRHNA and SNTAGT. V shed 8 bases and J 4 bases; nucleotides not matched to a gene: 1. The CDR3, as DNA: TGTGCCAGCGGGGGGGGAGAGACCCAGTACTTC. This translates into CASGGGETQYF.

There are many counts of this clone. This rearrangement joins TRBV11-3 to TRBJ1-1, with 8 bases that match TRBD1. This CDR3 is 16 amino acids long. Germline V gene data show CDR1 as SGHNT and CDR2 as YENEEA. Losses at the gene ends were 4 bases for V and 4 bases for J; bases not matched to a gene: 11. The chain's CDR3 is CASSSYQGAFGTEAFF. The CDR3 bases are TGTGCCAGCAGCTCCTACCAGGGGGCCTTCGGCACTGAAGCTTTCTTT. Together with reference TRBV11-3 and TRBJ1-1, the CDR3 gives the full variable domain: EAGVVQSPRYKIIEKKQPVAFWCNPISGHNTLYWYLQNLGQGPELLIRYENEEAVDDSQLPKDRFSAERLKGVDSTLKIQPAELGDSAVYLCASSSYQGAFGTEAFFGQGTRLTVV.

V and J are TRBV18 and TRBJ2-7; D unclear. This CDR3 is 15 amino acids long. Trimming pared 2 bases from V and 3 bases from J, leaving 14 bases between. CDR1 and CDR2 (germline): KGHSH, LQKENI. CDR3 bases: TGTGCCAGCTCACCATGGGCCGGCGGCGGCTACGAGCAGTACTTC. Its translation: CASSPWAGGGYEQYF.

A few counts support this clone. The rearrangement uses TRBV6-8 and TRBJ2-1; no firm D call. There are 13 residues in the CDR3. Germline lookup yields CDR1 MNHGY and CDR2 SAAAGT. Deletions cut 0 bases from V and 6 bases from J, with 6 bases between. The CDR3, as DNA: TGTGCCAGCAGTTACTCGCGTGGCAATGAGCAGTTCTTC. It is translated as CASSYSRGNEQFF.

In this sample, this clone is medium-sized. The genes are TRBV6-8 and TRBJ2-5, with a possible D match to TRBD1 (6 bases). V dropped 2 bases and J dropped 4 bases, with 14 bases sitting between them. Germline V gene lookup returns CDR1 MNHGY and CDR2 SAAAGT. The CDR3 extends over 15 amino acids. The CDR3 region has the DNA TGTGCCAGCAGTTACGGACAGCACGGGGCAGAGACCCAGTACTTC. Its translation is CASSYGQHGAETQYF.

This chain links TRBV29-1 with TRBJ2-1, with 9 bases matching TRBD2. The junction had 12 bases not matched to a gene; V was cut back by 5 bases and J by 4 bases. From germline, CDR1 is SQVTM and CDR2 ANQGSEA. CDR3 length equals 16 residues. CDR3 coding DNA: TGCAGCGTTACCGGTGGAACTAGCGGGTCATACAATGAGCAGTTCTTC. It codes for CSVTGGTSGSYNEQFF.

The V and J genes are TRBV9 and TRBJ2-1, with TRBD2 identical over 10 bases. Germline trimming cut 0 bases from V and 7 bases from J; bases unmatched to any gene: 4. The length of the CDR3 is 15 residues. Germline V CDR1 and CDR2: SGDLS, YYNGEE. The CDR3 loop is CASSVVSSGGNEQFF. CDR3 nucleotides: TGTGCCAGCAGCGTAGTTTCTAGCGGGGGTAATGAGCAGTTCTTC.

This clone was recorded at least ten times. The chain combines TRBV11-3 with TRBJ2-6; D gene ambiguous. Per the germline V gene, CDR1 is SGHNT and CDR2 is YENEEA. This CDR3 is built from 17 residues. V was cut by 8 bases and J by 0 bases, with 17 bases left in between. This chain's CDR3 is CASCPTNQISGANVLTF. CDR3 coding DNA: TGTGCCAGCTGTCCTACTAACCAGATCTCTGGGGCCAACGTCCTGACTTTC.

The J gene is TRBJ1-1, the V gene TRBV6-7; D unclear. TRBV6-7 is filed as an ORF, its function uncertain. The CDR3 runs 11 residues. V lost 6 bases, J lost 8 bases, and 10 bases lay in between. The CDR3 reads CASSPRTEAFF. The CDR3 DNA is TGTGCCAGCAGCCCCCGGACGGAAGCTTTCTTT.

CDR3: CSVAIHRSYNEQFF. In nucleotides, the CDR3 is TGCAGCGTTGCCATCCACAGGTCCTACAATGAGCAGTTCTTC. V and J are TRBV29-1 and TRBJ2-1; TRBD1 is a possible D gene (5 bases). This CDR3 comprises 14 residues. Germline values: CDR1 SQVTM, CDR2 ANQGSEA. The ends were cut back, 4 bases at V and 1 base at J, with 11 bases in the middle.

There are a few counts of this clone. The chain carries TRBV11-3 and TRBJ2-7; D gene unclear. This CDR3 is 15 amino acids long. Trimming took off 5 bases at V and 0 bases at J, with 14 bases between the two ends. The germline gives CDR1 SGHNT, CDR2 YENEEA. CDR3 sequence: CASSVVSTSSYEQYF. The CDR3 DNA follows: TGTGCCAGCAGCGTCGTATCCACCAGCTCCTACGAGCAGTACTTC.

A few counts support this clone. The chain recombines TRBV6-8 with TRBJ1-1; 7 bases align to TRBD1. V lost 5 bases to trimming and J lost 4 bases; unmatched junction nucleotides: 10. CDR1 and CDR2 (germline): MNHGY, SAAAGT. The CDR3 has 15 amino acids. The CDR3: CASSDLGTAGTEAFF. In nucleotides, the CDR3 is TGTGCCAGCAGTGACCTCGGGACAGCGGGCACTGAAGCTTTCTTT.

In its sample, this clone ranks as medium-sized (0.01 to 0.1%). The CDR3 is CASSQVSGSGANVLTF. Here the CDR3 DNA reads TGCGCCAGCAGCCAGGTCTCCGGCTCTGGGGCCAACGTCCTGACTTTC. The V and J genes are TRBV4-1 and TRBJ2-6; no clear D. Germline values: CDR1 MGHRA, CDR2 YSYEKL. This CDR3 is 16 amino acids long. V was cut by 3 bases and J by 0 bases, with 9 bases left in between.

In its sample, this clone ranks as medium-sized (0.01 to 0.1%). CDR3 protein: CASSPMTSGRSDEQFF. CDR3 sequence (DNA): TGTGCCAGCAGCCCCATGACTAGCGGGAGATCCGATGAGCAGTTCTTC. The chain links TRBV11-3 to TRBJ2-1, with 12 bases matching TRBD2. Germline lookup yields CDR1 SGHNT and CDR2 YENEEA. V lost 5 bases to trimming and J lost 8 bases; unmatched junction nucleotides: 10. This CDR3 has 16 residues.

This clone came up a few times. This sequence joins TRBV28 and TRBJ1-1; D is unclear. Germline V gives CDR1 MDHEN, CDR2 SYDVKM. Trimming took 0 bases from V and 1 from J, leaving 12 bases between them. The CDR3 loop spans 16 amino acids. CDR3 amino acids: CASSLWKGGRNTEAFF. As DNA, the CDR3 is TGTGCCAGCAGTTTATGGAAGGGAGGCAGGAACACTGAAGCTTTCTTT.

By sample share, this clone is medium-sized. The J gene is TRBJ2-5, the V gene TRBV4-1; D possibly corresponds to TRBD2 (5 bases). Trimming took off 0 bases at V and 7 bases at J, with 6 bases between the two ends. In germline, CDR1 is MGHRA, CDR2 YSYEKL. The CDR3 is 12 amino acids. The CDR3 DNA reads as TGCGCCAGCAGCCAAGATCGGGGGACCCAGTACTTC. Its translation: CASSQDRGTQYF.

This clone was observed a few times. This chain joins TRBV10-2 and TRBJ1-1; D is unclear. The CDR3 runs 12 residues. Germline lookup yields CDR1 WSHSY and CDR2 SAAADI. V was shortened by 8 bases and J by 1 base, with 8 bases between the two germline ends. The CDR3 DNA sequence: TGCGCCAGCCAGCCCGGGAACACTGAAGCTTTCTTT. Protein product: CASQPGNTEAFF.

At least ten counts were recorded for this clone. The J gene is TRBJ2-7, the V gene TRBV11-3, with 8 bases matching TRBD2. Germline V gene sequence: CDR1 SGHNT, CDR2 YENEEA. The CDR3 has 15 residues. The trim removed 5 bases at V and 4 bases at J, leaving 10 bases unmatched. The CDR3 spells CASSPETSAVYEQYF. The CDR3 coding sequence is TGTGCCAGCAGCCCCGAGACTAGCGCCGTGTACGAGCAGTACTTC. Full variable domain (rest looked up from reference TRBV11-3 and TRBJ2-7): EAGVVQSPRYKIIEKKQPVAFWCNPISGHNTLYWYLQNLGQGPELLIRYENEEAVDDSQLPKDRFSAERLKGVDSTLKIQPAELGDSAVYLCASSPETSAVYEQYFGPGTRLTVT.

This rearrangement joins TRBV6-8 to TRBJ1-1, with D unresolved. Germline CDR1 reads MNHGY; CDR2 reads SAAAGT. V was cut by 6 bases and J by 1 base, with 15 bases left in between. This CDR3 spans 15 amino acids. The CDR3: CASSYHGRRNTEAFF. The CDR3 DNA reads TGTGCCAGCAGCTACCACGGCCGGAGGAACACTGAAGCTTTCTTT.

This clone qualifies as medium-sized (0.01 to 0.1%). J is TRBJ2-7 and V is TRBV19; D is possibly TRBD1 (5 bases). The CDR3 consists of 14 residues. V gave up 2 bases and J gave up 3 bases, with 11 bases separating them. The germline V gene encodes CDR1 LNHDA and CDR2 SQIVND (reference sequence). The CDR3 sequence: CASSIIGAGYEQYF. DNA of the CDR3: TGTGCCAGTAGTATAATAGGGGCTGGCTACGAGCAGTACTTC.